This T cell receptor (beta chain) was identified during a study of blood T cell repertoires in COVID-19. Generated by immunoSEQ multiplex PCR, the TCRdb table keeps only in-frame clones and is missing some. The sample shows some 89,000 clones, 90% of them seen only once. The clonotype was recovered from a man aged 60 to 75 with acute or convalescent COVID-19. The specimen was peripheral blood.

The CDR3 sequence is CASSYTTGGQGYGYTF. The CDR3 region has the DNA TGTGCCAGTAGTTACACTACTGGGGGACAGGGGTATGGCTACACCTTC. The rearrangement joins TRBV19 to TRBJ1-2; 10 nucleotides line up with TRBD1. CDR3 length: 16 residues. The V gene's germline CDR1 is LNHDA and CDR2 SQIVND (reference sequence). V shed 5 bases and J 5 bases; nucleotides not matched to a gene: 11.